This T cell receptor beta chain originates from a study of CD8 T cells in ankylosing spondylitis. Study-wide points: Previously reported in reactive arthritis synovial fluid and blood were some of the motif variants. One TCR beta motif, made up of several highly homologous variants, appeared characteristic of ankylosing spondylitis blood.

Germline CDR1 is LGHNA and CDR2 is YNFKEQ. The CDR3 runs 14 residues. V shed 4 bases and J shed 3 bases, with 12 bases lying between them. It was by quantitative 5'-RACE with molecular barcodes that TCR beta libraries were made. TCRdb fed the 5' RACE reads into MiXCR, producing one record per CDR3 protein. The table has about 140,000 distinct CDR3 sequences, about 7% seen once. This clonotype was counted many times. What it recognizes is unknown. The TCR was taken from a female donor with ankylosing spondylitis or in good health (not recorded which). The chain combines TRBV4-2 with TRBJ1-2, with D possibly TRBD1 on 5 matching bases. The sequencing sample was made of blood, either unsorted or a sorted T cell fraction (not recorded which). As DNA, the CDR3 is TGTGCCAGCAGCCCCCCGACGGGGGACTATGGCTACACCTTC. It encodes CASSPPTGDYGYTF.